Following are 9 T cell receptor beta chains from one sample sequenced in a study of T cells after yellow fever vaccination. TCRdb fed the 5' RACE reads into MiXCR, producing one record per CDR3 protein. Of around 600,000 distinct CDR3 sequences listed, about 12% are singletons. The starting material was PBMCs, obtained on the day of the yellow fever booster vaccination. The receptors shown here come from a man between 25 and 39 years old who received the YFV17D yellow fever vaccine.

This clonotype was detected only a few times. This sequence joins TRBV19 and TRBJ2-3; D perhaps matches TRBD2 (6 bases). The CDR3 runs 16 residues. Trimming pared 3 bases from V and 2 bases from J, leaving 15 bases between. Germline V gene data show CDR1 as LNHDA and CDR2 as SQIVND (reference sequence). The CDR3 sequence is CASSISAGRPTDTQYF. CDR3 in DNA: TGTGCCAGTAGTATTAGCGCGGGGCGACCCACAGATACGCAGTATTTT.

This clonotype was seen only a few times. This chain connects TRBV11-1 to TRBJ1-2; D call uncertain. The CDR3 consists of 18 residues. V was trimmed by 4 bases and J by 2 bases, leaving 23 bases between them. Germline CDR1 is SGHAT and CDR2 is FQDESV (reference sequence). The CDR3 sequence is CASSSVFDPGGPNYGYTF. CDR3 bases: TGTGCCAGCAGCTCCGTGTTCGATCCGGGCGGCCCGAACTATGGCTACACCTTC.

In this sample, this clonotype turned up a few times. The J gene is TRBJ2-2, the V gene TRBV20-1; the match to TRBD1 covers 8 bases. The CDR3 consists of 15 residues. Germline lookup yields CDR1 DFQATT and CDR2 SNEGSKA (reference sequence). V gave up 0 bases and J gave up 4 bases; unmatched junction bases: 4. CDR3 in DNA: TGCAGTGCTAGAGATTACACAGGGGGCACCGGGGAGCTGTTTTTT. Translated, it gives CSARDYTGGTGELFF.

The chain is built from TRBV20-1 and TRBJ2-3; unclear D gene. The CDR3 has 12 amino acids. V dropped 6 bases and J dropped 4 bases, with 11 bases sitting between them. CDR1 is DFQATT and CDR2 is SNEGSKA in the germline V gene (reference sequence). The CDR3 reads CSAPSLADTQYF. The CDR3 DNA sequence: TGCAGTGCCCCGTCTCTAGCAGATACGCAGTATTTT.

This chain connects TRBV5-1 to TRBJ2-7; 8 bases map to TRBD1. The CDR3 runs 15 residues. Germline V gene lookup returns CDR1 SGHRS and CDR2 YFSETQ. V shed 4 bases, J shed 4 bases, and the junction held 10 bases outside the gene matches. Here the CDR3 DNA reads TGCGCCAGCAGCCTACTTCCGGGACAGGAGTACGAGCAGTACTTC. This encodes CASSLLPGQEYEQYF. Supplemented by reference TRBV5-1 and TRBJ2-7, the full variable domain reads KAGVTQTPRYLIKTRGQQVTLSCSPISGHRSVSWYQQTPGQGLQFLFEYFSETQRNKGNFPGRFSGRQFSNSRSEMNVSTLELGDSALYLCASSLLPGQEYEQYFGPGTRLTVT.

To note about this clonotype: Possible read error: a much larger clone is one base away. Here the CDR3 DNA reads TGCGCCAGCAGCCACGGGGGCAGGATTGACACTGAAGCTTTCTTT. It is translated as CASSHGGRIDTEAFF. The J gene is TRBJ1-1, the V gene TRBV5-1; the D gene is possibly TRBD1 (6 bases). The length of the CDR3 is 15 residues. V lost 4 bases, J lost 3 bases, and 16 bases lay in between. The germline gives CDR1 SGHRS, CDR2 YFSETQ.

This clonotype has a handful of counts. The V call is TRBV20-1, the J call TRBJ2-7; possible D gene TRBD1, 6 bases. There are 14 residues in the CDR3. V was clipped by 3 bases and J by 4 bases, with 16 bases between them. Germline CDR1 and CDR2: DFQATT and SNEGSKA (reference sequence). The CDR3 spells CSASYGTSLYEQYF. The CDR3 bases are TGCAGTGCTAGTTACGGGACATCTCTATACGAGCAGTACTTC.

CDR3 nucleotide sequence: TGCGCCAGCAGCGCGGACGTTGGGGGGGCTGGGGAAAAACTGTTTTTT. This sequence encodes CASSADVGGAGEKLFF. The chain carries TRBV5-1 and TRBJ1-4; D is possibly TRBD1 (6 bases). V was shortened by 4 bases and J by 8 bases, with 21 bases between the two germline ends. Germline V lookup: CDR1 SGHRS, CDR2 YFSETQ. The CDR3 is made up of 16 amino acids.

This clonotype was observed a few times. The gene calls are TRBV18 and TRBJ2-2; 7 bases agree with TRBD2. In germline, CDR1 is KGHSH, CDR2 LQKENI. Germline trimming cut 1 base from V and 1 base from J; bases unmatched to any gene: 3. This CDR3 is 16 amino acids long. DNA of the CDR3: TGTGCCAGCTCACCACAATCTAGCGGGAACACCGGGGAGCTGTTTTTT. As protein: CASSPQSSGNTGELFF.